This T cell receptor (beta chain) comes out of a study of T cells in Graves' hyperthyroidism and ophthalmopathy. Study results and limitations: The model anticipated ophthalmopathy a median about 6.5 months pre-onset.

Using RNA transcripts as the source, TCR beta CDR3 regions were amplified. HTBI primers were employed in a first-round RT-PCR of the TCR CDR3. Using its own MiXCR run on the multiplex PCR reads, TCRdb lists one record per CDR3 protein. This sample yields 220,000 or so distinct CDR3 sequences, of which 15% to 20% are seen a single time; about 29% belongs to the top ten. This clonotype was observed many times. What it binds is unknown. Sequenced input: blood. The TCR was taken from a woman in her late teens or twenties with Graves' ophthalmopathy.

The CDR3 spells CSTGTSGTQYF. The CDR3 nucleotides read TGCAGCACAGGAACGTCGGGTACGCAGTATTTT. The V call is TRBV20-1, the J call TRBJ2-3; maybe TRBD1 (5 bases). From germline, CDR1 is DFQATT and CDR2 SNEGSKA (reference sequence). There are 11 residues in the CDR3.